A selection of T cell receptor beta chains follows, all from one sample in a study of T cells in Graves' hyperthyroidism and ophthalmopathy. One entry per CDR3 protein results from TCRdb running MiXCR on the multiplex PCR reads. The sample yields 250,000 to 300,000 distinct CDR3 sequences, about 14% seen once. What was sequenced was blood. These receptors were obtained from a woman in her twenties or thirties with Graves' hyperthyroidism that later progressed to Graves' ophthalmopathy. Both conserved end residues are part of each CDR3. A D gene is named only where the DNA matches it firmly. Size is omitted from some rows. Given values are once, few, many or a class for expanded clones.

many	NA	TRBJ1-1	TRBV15	TGTGCCACCAGCCCCTCGGTTAGGACAGATGTTTTAATGAACACTGAAGCTTTCTTT	CATSPSVRTDVLMNTEAFF
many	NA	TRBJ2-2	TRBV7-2	TGTGCCAGCAGCTTAGGGGGCGGGCTCACCGGGGAGCTGTTTTTT	CASSLGGGLTGELFF
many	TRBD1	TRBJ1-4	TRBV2	TGTGCCACCGTCGACAGGGGTGAAAAACTGTTTTTT	CATVDRGEKLFF
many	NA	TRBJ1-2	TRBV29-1	TGCAGCGTTGAACACAGCAACTATGGCTACACCTTC	CSVEHSNYGYTF
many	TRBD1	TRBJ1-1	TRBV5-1	TGCGCCAGCAGCGGGACAGAGGTGGGCACTGAAGCTTTCTTT	CASSGTEVGTEAFF
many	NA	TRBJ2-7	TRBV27	TGTGCCAGCAGTTTATCCGGGTCGACAGGCGGGGAGCAGTACTTC	CASSLSGSTGGEQYF
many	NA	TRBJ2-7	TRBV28	TGTGCCAGCAGGGACGGGCAGGGTACCTACGAGCAGTACTTC	CASRDGQGTYEQYF
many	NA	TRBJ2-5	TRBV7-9	TGTGCCAGCAGCTTAGCGGTAGTAGGGCAGGGGACCCAGTACTTC	CASSLAVVGQGTQYF
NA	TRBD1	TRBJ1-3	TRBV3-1	TGTGCCAGCAGCCAAAGGACAGGGGGAGGCTCTGGAAACACCATATATTTT	CASSQRTGGGSGNTIYF
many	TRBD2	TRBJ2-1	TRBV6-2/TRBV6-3	TGTGCCAGCAGTTACTCGAGCGTCACGGCCCTTACTAGCGGGAGTTTCTATGAGCAGTTCTTC	CASSYSSVTALTSGSFYEQFF
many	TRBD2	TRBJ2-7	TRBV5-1	TGCGCCAGCAGCTTGGCCCAACCGGGACTAGCGGGCGAGCAGTACTTC	CASSLAQPGLAGEQYF
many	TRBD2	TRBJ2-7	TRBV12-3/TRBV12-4	TGTGCCAGCAGTTACTCCCTCGGACGGATAGCGGGAGAGTTGTCCTACGAGCAGTACTTC	CASSYSLGRIAGELSYEQYF
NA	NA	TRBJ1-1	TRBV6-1	TGTGCCAGCAGTCTAATCCAGGGTGAAGCTTTCTTT	CASSLIQGEAFF
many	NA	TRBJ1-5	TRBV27	TGTGCCAGCAGTTGGACAGCCACAAATCAGCCCCAGCATTTT	CASSWTATNQPQHF
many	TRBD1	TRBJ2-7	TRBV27	TGTGCCAGCAGCCTCCTGACAGGGGCGTTGTACGAGCAGTACTTC	CASSLLTGALYEQYF
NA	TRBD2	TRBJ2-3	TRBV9	TGTGCCAGCAGCGGGCGACTAGCGGGACGCACAGATACGCAGTATTTT	CASSGRLAGRTDTQYF
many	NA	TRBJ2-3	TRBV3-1	TGTGCCAGCAGCGTACTAGAAAGTACGACAGATACGCAGTATTTT	CASSVLESTTDTQYF
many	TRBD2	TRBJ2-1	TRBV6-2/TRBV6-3	TGTGCCAGCAGCCCAGGGACTAGCGCCGCCCTCAGTGAGCAGTTCTTC	CASSPGTSAALSEQFF
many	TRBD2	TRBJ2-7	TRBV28	TGTGCCAGCAGTAAATTGCGTCTAGCGGGTGGATACGAGCAGTACTTC	CASSKLRLAGGYEQYF
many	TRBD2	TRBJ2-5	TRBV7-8	TGTGCCAGCAGCTTACCCGGACTAGCGGGAGGACAAGAGACCCAGTACTTC	CASSLPGLAGGQETQYF
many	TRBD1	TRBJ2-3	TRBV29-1	TGCAGCGTTGAAGAAAGACAGGGCCTCATGACAGATACGCAGTATTTT	CSVEERQGLMTDTQYF
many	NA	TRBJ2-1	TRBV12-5	TGTGCTAGTGGTGACCAGGGTCATGAGCAGTTCTTC	CASGDQGHEQFF
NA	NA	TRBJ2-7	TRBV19	TGTGCCAGTAGTCCCGGTCCGGGACCGTCGACCTACGAGCAGTACTTC	CASSPGPGPSTYEQYF
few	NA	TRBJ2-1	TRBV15	TGTGCCACCAGCAGAGTCAGCGATGAGCAGTTCTTC	CATSRVSDEQFF
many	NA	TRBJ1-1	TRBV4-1	TGCGCCAGCAGCCAACACGACAGGAGAACTGAAGCTTTCTTT	CASSQHDRRTEAFF
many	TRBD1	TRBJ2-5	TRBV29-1	TGCAGCGGGGGGACAGGTCCGAGGACCCAGTACTTC	CSGGTGPRTQYF
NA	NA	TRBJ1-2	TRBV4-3	TGCGCCAGCAGCCAAGATAACGGGATAGATAACTATGGCTACACCTTC	CASSQDNGIDNYGYTF
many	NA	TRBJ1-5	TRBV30	TGTGCCTGGAGTCGTTCGGGGGGCCGGAATCAGCCCCAGCATTTT	CAWSRSGGRNQPQHF